The 16 T cell receptor beta chains presented below share a single source sample, sequenced in a study of shared clonotypes between healthy human individuals. CD45RO negativity and positive selection for CCR7 defined naive CD8 cells, a population that excluded terminally differentiated effector memory CD45RA+ cells. The assay was immunoSEQ multiplex PCR, and TCRdb's table has in-frame clones only and misses some. The sample shows hundreds of thousands of clones, about 98% of them seen only once. The sample consisted of naive CD8+ T cells sorted from blood. The origin of the receptors is a man aged 25-45 years in good health.

The V and J genes are TRBV29-1 and TRBJ2-5, with D maybe TRBD2 (5 bases). Gene TRBJ2-7 matches the end of the DNA better, so the J call may be wrong. Per the germline V gene, CDR1 is SQVTM and CDR2 is ANQGSEA. The CDR3 spans 14 residues. CDR3 coding DNA: TGCAGCGTTGATGATCGTTCGGGGTCCTACGAGCAGTACTTC. Protein: CSVDDRSGSYEQYF.

The sample holds one count of this clone. The CDR3 sequence: CASSDSGSGYSNQPQHF. For the CDR3, the DNA is TGTGCCAGCAGTGATTCGGGTTCGGGGTATAGCAATCAGCCCCAGCATTTT. The chain recombines TRBV6-1 with TRBJ1-5; D not resolved. The V end lost 3 bases, the J end lost 0 bases, and 15 bases lay between the germline ends. The CDR3 loop spans 17 amino acids. Germline V CDR1 and CDR2: MNHNS, SASEGT.

V usage is TRBV28 and J usage is TRBJ2-7, with 8 positions matching TRBD2. CDR1 is MDHEN and CDR2 is SYDVKM in the germline V gene. CDR3 length: 15 amino acids. V dropped 6 bases and J dropped 3; count of bases not matched to a gene: 10. The CDR3 region has the DNA TGTGCCAGCAGGGGGGAGGTAGCGGGACACTACGAGCAGTACTTC. Its protein is CASRGEVAGHYEQYF.

V usage is TRBV5-1 and J usage is TRBJ2-2; no reliable D call. Germline CDR1 reads SGHRS; CDR2 reads YFSETQ. The CDR3 runs 13 residues. V was clipped by 4 bases and J by 3 bases, with 7 bases between them. Here the CDR3 DNA reads TGCGCCAGCAGCCATAAAGACACCGGGGAGCTGTTTTTT. Translation gives CASSHKDTGELFF.

The chain combines TRBV11-2 with TRBJ2-1, with D unresolved. The CDR3 loop spans 13 amino acids. Trimming removed 6 bases at V and 5 bases at J, with 11 bases between. Germline V gives CDR1 SGHAT, CDR2 FQNNGV. The CDR3 here is CASRSTGDNEQFF. CDR3 nucleotide sequence: TGTGCCAGCAGGTCGACTGGAGACAATGAGCAGTTCTTC.

The chain recombines TRBV27 with TRBJ2-1, with D unresolved. CDR3 length: 16 residues. The V gene lost 2 bases and the J gene lost 0 bases, with 11 bases spanning the gap. Looked up from germline, CDR1 is MNHEY and CDR2 is SMNVEV (reference sequence). DNA for the CDR3: TGTGCCAGCAGTTTAGTCGGCGGTAGCTCCTACAATGAGCAGTTCTTC. Translation: CASSLVGGSSYNEQFF.

The chain is built from TRBV21-1 and TRBJ2-7; the D segment call TRBD1 is taken from the table without a DNA check. TRBV21-1 is reported as a pseudogene. This CDR3 spans 12 amino acids. The CDR3 nucleotides are TGTGCCAGCAGCATAGACAGGGAGAAGCAGTACTTC. The encoded protein is CASSIDREKQYF.

The genes are TRBV7-9 and TRBJ2-5; no reliable D call. Germline-derived CDR1 and CDR2 are SEHNR and FQNEAQ (reference sequence). The CDR3 has 16 residues. Trimming cost V 5 bases and J 5 bases, with 21 bases left between them. CDR3 region: CASSHPGGEDRETQYF. In DNA, the CDR3 is TGTGCCAGCAGCCATCCTGGCGGAGAGGACCGGGAGACCCAGTACTTC.

This clone has just one count. The V call is TRBV27, the J call TRBJ1-5; weak D call: TRBD1 (5 bases). The CDR3 is made up of 14 amino acids. Trimming removed 6 bases from V and 6 bases from J, with 15 bases in between. Germline lookup yields CDR1 MNHEY and CDR2 SMNVEV (reference sequence). CDR3 DNA sequence: TGTGCCAGCAGCCCGATAGGGGCCAGTCAGCCCCAGCATTTT. Amino acid sequence: CASSPIGASQPQHF.

For the CDR3, the DNA is TGTGCCAGCAGCCAAGAAAGCGTTTCTCTGGCTTTCTTT. Amino acid sequence: CASSQESVSLAFF. The chain carries TRBV14 and TRBJ1-1, with D hard to call. CDR1 SGHDN and CDR2 FVKESK come from the germline V gene. Trimming pared 0 bases from V and 11 bases from J, leaving 13 bases between. The CDR3 runs to 13 residues.

The chain couples TRBV4-1 to TRBJ2-3; possible D gene TRBD1, 7 bases. Trimming removed 2 bases at V and 0 bases at J, with 24 bases between. This CDR3 spans 20 amino acids. CDR1 is MGHRA, CDR2 YSYEKL, per germline. For the CDR3, the DNA is TGCGCCAGCAGCCAACTATGGAGTACAGGGGACTCTTCTAGCACAGATACGCAGTATTTT. Its translation is CASSQLWSTGDSSSTDTQYF.

This chain uses TRBV2 with TRBJ2-5; a weak D match, TRBD1 (6 bases). The CDR3 length is 16 residues. The germline CDR1 and CDR2 sequences are SNHLY and FYNNEI. V shed 6 bases and J shed 0 bases, with 17 bases lying between them. CDR3 sequence (DNA): TGTGCCAGCAGGGTCTTCGGGACACCGTACCAAGAGACCCAGTACTTC. Amino acid sequence: CASRVFGTPYQETQYF.

This chain links TRBV4-1 with TRBJ2-7; D is unclear. Germline-derived CDR1 and CDR2 are MGHRA and YSYEKL. The V and J ends lost 2 bases and 6 bases respectively, with 8 bases between them. The CDR3 consists of 12 residues. For the CDR3, the DNA is TGCGCCAGCAGCCAACCCCTGGGCGAGCAGTACTTC. Translation: CASSQPLGEQYF.

V and J are TRBV7-9 and TRBJ2-7; 9 bases fit TRBD2. The trim removed 5 bases at V and 0 bases at J, leaving 8 bases unmatched. This CDR3 region has 16 residues. Germline V lookup: CDR1 SEHNR, CDR2 FQNEAQ (reference sequence). This CDR3 reads CASSPGGGGRSYEQYF. CDR3 coding DNA: TGTGCCAGCAGCCCCGGCGGGGGGGGCCGCTCCTACGAGCAGTACTTC.

This chain joins TRBV9 and TRBJ2-2; D tentatively fits TRBD1 or TRBD2 (6 bases each). Germline-derived CDR1 and CDR2 are SGDLS and YYNGEE. The length of the CDR3 is 16 residues. The V end was cut by 3 bases, the J end by 0 bases, with 12 bases between. CDR3 sequence: CASSGGLATNTGELFF. CDR3 bases: TGTGCCAGCAGCGGGGGGCTAGCGACGAACACCGGGGAGCTGTTTTTT.

This clone appeared a single time. The chain recombines TRBV2 with TRBJ1-4; D remains unclear. The V gene lost 3 bases and the J gene lost 5 bases, with 10 bases spanning the gap. Germline CDR1 reads SNHLY; CDR2 reads FYNNEI. This CDR3 is 14 amino acids long. CDR3 sequence: CASSDFSWNEKLFF. CDR3 DNA sequence: TGTGCCAGCAGTGATTTCAGTTGGAATGAAAAACTGTTTTTT. The full variable domain, completed using reference TRBV2 and TRBJ1-4, is EPEVTQTPSHQVTQMGQEVILRCVPISNHLYFYWYRQILGQKVEFLVSFYNNEISEKSEIFDDQFSVERPDGSNFTLKIRSTKLEDSAMYFCASSDFSWNEKLFFGSGTQLSVL.